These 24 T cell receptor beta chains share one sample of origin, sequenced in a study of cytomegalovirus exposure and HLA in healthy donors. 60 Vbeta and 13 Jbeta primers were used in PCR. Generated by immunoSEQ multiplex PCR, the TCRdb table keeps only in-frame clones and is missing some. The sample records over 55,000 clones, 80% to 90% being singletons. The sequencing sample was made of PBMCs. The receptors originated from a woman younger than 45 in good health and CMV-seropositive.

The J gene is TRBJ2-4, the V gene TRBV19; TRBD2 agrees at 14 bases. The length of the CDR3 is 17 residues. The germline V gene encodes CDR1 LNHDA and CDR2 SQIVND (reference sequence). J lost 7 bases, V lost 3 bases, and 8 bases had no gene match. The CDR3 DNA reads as TGTGCCAGTAGTATCAGACTAGCGGGAGGGCCTCGGAACATTCAGTACTTC. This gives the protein CASSIRLAGGPRNIQYF. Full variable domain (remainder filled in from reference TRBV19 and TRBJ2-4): DGGITQSPKYLFRKEGQNVTLSCEQNLNHDAMYWYRQDPGQGLRLIYYSQIVNDFQKGDIAEGYSVSREKKESFPLTVTSAQKNPTAFYLCASSIRLAGGPRNIQYFGAGTRLSVL.

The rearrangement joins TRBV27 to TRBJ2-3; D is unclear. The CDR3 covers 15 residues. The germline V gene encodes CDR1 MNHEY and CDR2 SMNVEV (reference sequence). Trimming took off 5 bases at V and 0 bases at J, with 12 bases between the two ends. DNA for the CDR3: TGTGCCAGCAGTCTCTATCCTCGCAGCACAGATACGCAGTATTTT. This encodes CASSLYPRSTDTQYF.

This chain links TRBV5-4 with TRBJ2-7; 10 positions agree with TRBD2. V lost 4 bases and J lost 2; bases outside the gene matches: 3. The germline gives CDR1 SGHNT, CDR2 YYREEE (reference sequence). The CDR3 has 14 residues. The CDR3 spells CASSPGLAPYEQYF. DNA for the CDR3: TGTGCCAGCAGCCCGGGACTAGCGCCCTACGAGCAGTACTTC.

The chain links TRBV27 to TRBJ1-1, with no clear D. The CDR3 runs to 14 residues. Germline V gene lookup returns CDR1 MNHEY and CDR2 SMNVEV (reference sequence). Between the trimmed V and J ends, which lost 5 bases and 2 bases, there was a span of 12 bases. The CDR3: CASSPSRLNTEAFF. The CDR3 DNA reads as TGTGCCAGCAGTCCGTCCCGACTCAACACTGAAGCTTTCTTT.

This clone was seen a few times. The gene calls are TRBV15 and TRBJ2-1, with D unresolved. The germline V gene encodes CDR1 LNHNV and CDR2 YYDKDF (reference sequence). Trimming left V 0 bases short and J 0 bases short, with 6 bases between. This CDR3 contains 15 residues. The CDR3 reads CATSRDRSSYNEQFF. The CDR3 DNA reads TGTGCCACCAGCAGAGACCGGAGCTCCTACAATGAGCAGTTCTTC.

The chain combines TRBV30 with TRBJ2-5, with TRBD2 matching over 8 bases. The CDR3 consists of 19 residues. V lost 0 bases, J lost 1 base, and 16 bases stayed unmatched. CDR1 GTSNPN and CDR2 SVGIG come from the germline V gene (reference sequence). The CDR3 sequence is CAWSVRRGARGGFQETQYF. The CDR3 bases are TGTGCCTGGAGTGTAAGGCGGGGGGCCCGCGGGGGATTCCAAGAGACCCAGTACTTC. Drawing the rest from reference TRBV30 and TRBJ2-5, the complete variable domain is SQTIHQWPATLVQPVGSPLSLECTVEGTSNPNLYWYRQAAGRGLQLLFYSVGIGQISSEVPQNLSASRPQDRQFILSSKKLLLSDSGFYLCAWSVRRGARGGFQETQYFGPGTRLLVL.

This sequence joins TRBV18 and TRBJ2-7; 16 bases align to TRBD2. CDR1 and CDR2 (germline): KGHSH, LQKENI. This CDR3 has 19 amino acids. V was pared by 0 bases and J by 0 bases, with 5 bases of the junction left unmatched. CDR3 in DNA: TGTGCCAGCTCACCACCGGGACTAGCGGGAGGGAGGGCCTCCTACGAGCAGTACTTC. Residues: CASSPPGLAGGRASYEQYF. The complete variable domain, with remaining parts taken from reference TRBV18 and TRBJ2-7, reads NAGVMQNPRHLVRRRGQEARLRCSPMKGHSHVYWYRQLPEEGLKFMVYLQKENIIDESGMPKERFSAEFPKEGPSILRIQQVVRGDSAAYFCASSPPGLAGGRASYEQYFGPGTRLTVT.

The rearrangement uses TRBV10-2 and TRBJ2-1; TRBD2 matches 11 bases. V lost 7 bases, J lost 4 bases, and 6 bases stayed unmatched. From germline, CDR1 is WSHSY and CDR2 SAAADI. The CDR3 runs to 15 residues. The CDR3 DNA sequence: TGCGCCAGCAACTTAGCGGGAGGGAGGTACAATGAGCAGTTCTTC. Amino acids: CASNLAGGRYNEQFF.

The CDR3 DNA follows: TGCGCCAGCAGCCCCGACCACCCCCTAGGTGACGAGCAGTACTTC. Amino acid sequence: CASSPDHPLGDEQYF. The chain combines TRBV5-1 with TRBJ2-7; no firm D call. The CDR3 has 15 residues. Trimming cost V 4 bases and J 5 bases, with 19 bases left between them. Germline-derived CDR1 and CDR2 are SGHRS and YFSETQ.

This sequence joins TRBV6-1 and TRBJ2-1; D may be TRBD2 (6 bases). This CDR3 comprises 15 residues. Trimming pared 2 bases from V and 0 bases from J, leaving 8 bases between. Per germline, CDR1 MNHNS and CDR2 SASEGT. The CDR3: CASSERESSYNEQFF. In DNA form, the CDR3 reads TGTGCCAGCAGTGAACGGGAGAGCTCCTACAATGAGCAGTTCTTC.

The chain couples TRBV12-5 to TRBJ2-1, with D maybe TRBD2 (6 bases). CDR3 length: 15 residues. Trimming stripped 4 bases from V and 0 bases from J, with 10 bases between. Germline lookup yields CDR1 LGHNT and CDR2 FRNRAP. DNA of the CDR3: TGTGCTAGTGGTTCGGGCGGGGTCTCCTACAATGAGCAGTTCTTC. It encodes CASGSGGVSYNEQFF.

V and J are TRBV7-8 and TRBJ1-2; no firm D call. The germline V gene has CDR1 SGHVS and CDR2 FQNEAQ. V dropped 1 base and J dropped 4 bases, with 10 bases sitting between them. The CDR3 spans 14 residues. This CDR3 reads CASSLDSNSYGYTF. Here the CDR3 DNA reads TGTGCCAGCAGCTTAGACAGTAACTCCTATGGCTACACCTTC.

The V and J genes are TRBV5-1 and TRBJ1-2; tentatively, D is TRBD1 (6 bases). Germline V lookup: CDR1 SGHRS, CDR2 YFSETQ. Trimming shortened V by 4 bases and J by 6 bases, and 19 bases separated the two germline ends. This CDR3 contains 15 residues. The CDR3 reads CASSPTPDSPNGYTF. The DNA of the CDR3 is TGCGCCAGCAGCCCCACTCCGGACAGTCCAAATGGCTACACCTTC.

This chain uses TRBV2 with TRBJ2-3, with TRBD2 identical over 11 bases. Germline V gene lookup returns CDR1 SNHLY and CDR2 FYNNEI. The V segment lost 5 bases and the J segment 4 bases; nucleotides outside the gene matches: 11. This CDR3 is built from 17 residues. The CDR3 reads CASSTGLAGPPPDTQYF. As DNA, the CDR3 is TGTGCCAGCAGTACAGGACTAGCGGGTCCCCCACCAGATACGCAGTATTTT.

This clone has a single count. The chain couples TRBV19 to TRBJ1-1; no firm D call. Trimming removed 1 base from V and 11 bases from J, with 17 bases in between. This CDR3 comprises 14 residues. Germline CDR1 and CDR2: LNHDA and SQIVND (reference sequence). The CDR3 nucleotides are TGTGCCAGTAGTATAGCTCACACCACGGCGGGGGCTTTCTTT. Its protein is CASSIAHTTAGAFF.

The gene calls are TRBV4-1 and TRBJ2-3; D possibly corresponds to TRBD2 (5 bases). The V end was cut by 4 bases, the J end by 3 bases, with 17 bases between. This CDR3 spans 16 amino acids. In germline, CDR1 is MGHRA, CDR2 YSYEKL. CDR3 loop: CASSLGERFSTDTQYF. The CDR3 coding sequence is TGCGCCAGCAGCCTCGGGGAGCGGTTCTCGACAGATACGCAGTATTTT.

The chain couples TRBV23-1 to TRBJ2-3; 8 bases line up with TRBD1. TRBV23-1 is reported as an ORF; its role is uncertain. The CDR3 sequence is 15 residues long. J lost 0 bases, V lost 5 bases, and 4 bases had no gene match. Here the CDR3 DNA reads TGCGCCAGCAGTTCGACAGGGGCTAGCACAGATACGCAGTATTTT. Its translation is CASSSTGASTDTQYF.

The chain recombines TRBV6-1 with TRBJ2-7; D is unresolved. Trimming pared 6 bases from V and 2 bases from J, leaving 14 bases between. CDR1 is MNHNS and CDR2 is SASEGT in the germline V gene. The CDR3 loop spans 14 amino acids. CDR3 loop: CASRPLGAAYEQYF. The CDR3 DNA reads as TGTGCCAGCAGGCCCCTAGGAGCCGCCTACGAGCAGTACTTC.

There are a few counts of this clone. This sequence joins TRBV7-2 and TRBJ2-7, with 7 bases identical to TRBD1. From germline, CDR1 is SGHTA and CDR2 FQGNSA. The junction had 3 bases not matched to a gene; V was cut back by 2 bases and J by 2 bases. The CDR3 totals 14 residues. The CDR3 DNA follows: TGTGCCAGCAGCTTATGGACAGGAACCTACGAGCAGTACTTC. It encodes CASSLWTGTYEQYF.

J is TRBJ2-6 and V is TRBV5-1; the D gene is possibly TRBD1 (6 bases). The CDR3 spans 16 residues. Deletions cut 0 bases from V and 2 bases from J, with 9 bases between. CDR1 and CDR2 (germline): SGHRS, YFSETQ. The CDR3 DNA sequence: TGCGCCAGCAGCTTGGAGGCAGGGGCTGGGGCCAACGTCCTGACTTTC. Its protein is CASSLEAGAGANVLTF.

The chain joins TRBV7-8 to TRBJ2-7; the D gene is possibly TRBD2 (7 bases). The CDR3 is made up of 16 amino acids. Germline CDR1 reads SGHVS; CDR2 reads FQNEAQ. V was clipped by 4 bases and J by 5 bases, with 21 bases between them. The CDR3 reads CASSSLGERDINEQYF. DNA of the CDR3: TGTGCCAGCAGCTCACTCGGTGAGCGGGACATCAACGAGCAGTACTTC.

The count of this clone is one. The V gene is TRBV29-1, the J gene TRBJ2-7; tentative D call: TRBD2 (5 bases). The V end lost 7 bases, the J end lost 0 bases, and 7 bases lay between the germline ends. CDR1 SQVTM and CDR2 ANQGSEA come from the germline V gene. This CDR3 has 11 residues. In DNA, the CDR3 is TGCAGCGCCCGGGACTCCTACGAGCAGTACTTC. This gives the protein CSARDSYEQYF.

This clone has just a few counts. CDR3 residues: CASSAGTGDNQPQHF. CDR3 coding DNA: TGTGCCAGCAGCGCCGGGACAGGGGACAATCAGCCCCAGCATTTT. This chain uses TRBV7-9 with TRBJ1-5; 10 bases agree with TRBD1. Germline CDR1 and CDR2: SEHNR and FQNEAQ (reference sequence). The J segment lost 3 bases and the V segment lost 5 bases, leaving 4 bases of the junction unmatched. The CDR3 is 15 amino acids.

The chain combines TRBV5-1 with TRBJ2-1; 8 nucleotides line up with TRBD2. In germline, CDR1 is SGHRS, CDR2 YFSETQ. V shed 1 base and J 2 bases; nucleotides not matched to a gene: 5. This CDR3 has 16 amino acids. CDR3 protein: CASSLRVAGTYNEQFF. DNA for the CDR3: TGCGCCAGCAGCTTGAGAGTAGCGGGAACCTACAATGAGCAGTTCTTC.